This T cell receptor (beta chain) was obtained from a study of post-analysis software for immune sequencing data. The wider study: Clinical courses comprised relapsing-remitting, secondary progressive and progressive-relapsing multiple sclerosis. The study's findings and limits: When patients were compared with controls, four or five TRBV segments were more frequent, TRBV5-6, TRBV5-1 and TRBV20-1 among them. The authors found that F measure strongly co-clustered same-batch samples. For normalized Chao1 diversity, multiple sclerosis patients scored significantly lower than controls did.

This clonotype showed up many times. Its antigen is not known. Germline CDR1 and CDR2: LGHNA and YSLEER. Trimming cost V 3 bases and J 2 bases, with 13 bases left between them. This CDR3 spans 15 amino acids. Carried by the TCR beta cDNA libraries were unique molecular identifiers. Out of about 0.9 to 10 million T cells, some 480,000 cDNA molecules were generated. Each CDR3 protein gets one entry after TCRdb re-called the PCR reads with MiXCR. Of about 400,000 distinct CDR3 sequences listed, less than 40% are singletons. The origin of this receptor is a girl aged 10-17 years with multiple sclerosis. This rearrangement joins TRBV4-3 to TRBJ1-2, with no clear D. Sequencing was carried out using blood. The chain's CDR3 is CASSQIDRSNYGYTF. The DNA for the CDR3 is TGCGCCAGCAGCCAGATAGACCGTTCCAACTATGGCTACACCTTC.